A selection of T cell receptor beta chains follows, all from one sample in a study of cytomegalovirus exposure and HLA in healthy donors. The protocol was immunoSEQ multiplex PCR, while the TCRdb copy is restricted to in-frame clones and leaves out a portion. The top ten hold less than 2.5% of the sample, which has approximately 280,000 clones, around 90% seen once. The specimen sequenced was PBMCs. The receptor set was obtained from a woman aged 18-29 years in good health and CMV-seronegative. CDR3s include the opening cysteine and the closing phenylalanine or tryptophan. Each record gives: V gene, CDR3 length, D gene, clone size, J gene, CDR3 protein, CDR3 DNA. The D gene is left open where the match is weak. Size is omitted from some rows. Given values are once, few, many or a class for expanded clones.

V gene: TRBV5-1
CDR3 length: 20
D gene: TRBD2
clone size: few
J gene: TRBJ2-1
CDR3 protein: CASSLAGGTSGAGSYNEQFF
CDR3 DNA: TGCGCCAGCAGCTTGGCCGGGGGGACTAGCGGGGCCGGCTCCTACAATGAGCAGTTCTTC

V gene: TRBV7-9
CDR3 length: 16
D gene: TRBD1
clone size: -
J gene: TRBJ2-7
CDR3 protein: CSSSEPGQGLKNEQYF
CDR3 DNA: TGTTCCAGCAGTGAACCGGGACAGGGGTTGAAGAACGAGCAGTACTTC

V gene: TRBV27
CDR3 length: 15
D gene: -
clone size: once
J gene: TRBJ1-4
CDR3 protein: CASSWGVLGNEKLFF
CDR3 DNA: TGTGCCAGCAGTTGGGGCGTCCTGGGCAATGAAAAACTGTTTTTT

V gene: TRBV14
CDR3 length: 12
D gene: -
clone size: -
J gene: TRBJ2-7
CDR3 protein: CASSRSAYEQYF
CDR3 DNA: TGTGCCAGCAGCCGCTCAGCCTACGAGCAGTACTTC

V gene: TRBV7-8
CDR3 length: 15
D gene: -
clone size: -
J gene: TRBJ1-1
CDR3 protein: CATRGSLNMNTEAFF
CDR3 DNA: TGTGCCACCCGAGGGAGTTTAAACATGAACACTGAAGCTTTCTTT

V gene: TRBV4-2
CDR3 length: 15
D gene: TRBD1
clone size: -
J gene: TRBJ2-5
CDR3 protein: CASSLGNRGQETQYF
CDR3 DNA: TGTGCCAGCAGCCTGGGGAACAGGGGCCAAGAGACCCAGTACTTC

V gene: TRBV6-4
CDR3 length: 13
D gene: -
clone size: -
J gene: TRBJ1-1
CDR3 protein: CASSGIRGSEAFF
CDR3 DNA: TGTGCCAGCAGTGGAATTAGGGGATCTGAAGCTTTCTTT

V gene: TRBV10-2
CDR3 length: 14
D gene: TRBD1
clone size: -
J gene: TRBJ1-4
CDR3 protein: CASRAGGTKEKLFF
CDR3 DNA: TGCGCCAGCAGGGCAGGGGGTACTAAGGAAAAACTGTTTTTT

V gene: TRBV5-1
CDR3 length: 14
D gene: -
clone size: -
J gene: TRBJ1-4
CDR3 protein: CASSVDPANEKLFF
CDR3 DNA: TGCGCCAGCAGCGTGGACCCGGCTAATGAAAAACTGTTTTTT

V gene: TRBV7-9
CDR3 length: 12
D gene: -
clone size: -
J gene: TRBJ1-4
CDR3 protein: CASSQIGEKLFF
CDR3 DNA: TGTGCCAGCAGCCAAATCGGTGAAAAACTGTTTTTT

V gene: TRBV9
CDR3 length: 13
D gene: -
clone size: -
J gene: TRBJ1-2
CDR3 protein: CATAGGPNYGYTF
CDR3 DNA: TGTGCCACCGCGGGGGGACCAAACTATGGCTACACCTTC

V gene: TRBV2
CDR3 length: 14
D gene: -
clone size: -
J gene: TRBJ2-7
CDR3 protein: CARSSGSRSYEQYF
CDR3 DNA: TGTGCCAGGTCCTCGGGGAGCCGCTCCTACGAGCAGTACTTC

V gene: TRBV9
CDR3 length: 13
D gene: -
clone size: -
J gene: TRBJ1-1
CDR3 protein: CASSVTRGGEAFF
CDR3 DNA: TGTGCCAGCAGCGTAACCAGAGGCGGCGAAGCTTTCTTT

V gene: TRBV10-1
CDR3 length: 14
D gene: TRBD2
clone size: -
J gene: TRBJ2-7
CDR3 protein: CASSELAGGYEQYF
CDR3 DNA: TGCGCCAGCAGTGAACTAGCGGGGGGCTACGAGCAGTACTTC

V gene: TRBV5-1
CDR3 length: 13
D gene: -
clone size: -
J gene: TRBJ1-3
CDR3 protein: CASSLRGGNTTYF
CDR3 DNA: TGCGCCAGCAGCCTAAGGGGGGGAAACACCACATATTTT

V gene: TRBV14
CDR3 length: 12
D gene: -
clone size: -
J gene: TRBJ2-7
CDR3 protein: CASSQVAYEQYF
CDR3 DNA: TGTGCCAGCAGCCAAGTCGCCTACGAGCAGTACTTC

V gene: TRBV7-8
CDR3 length: 16
D gene: TRBD1
clone size: -
J gene: TRBJ2-1
CDR3 protein: CASSLGGGYAYNEQFF
CDR3 DNA: TGTGCCAGCAGCTTAGGAGGGGGCTACGCCTACAATGAGCAGTTCTTC

V gene: TRBV18
CDR3 length: 13
D gene: -
clone size: -
J gene: TRBJ2-3
CDR3 protein: CASSPSQADTQYF
CDR3 DNA: TGTGCCAGCTCACCAAGTCAGGCAGATACGCAGTATTTT

V gene: TRBV30
CDR3 length: 16
D gene: -
clone size: -
J gene: TRBJ1-1
CDR3 protein: CAWTIGPGTRNTEAFF
CDR3 DNA: TGTGCCTGGACAATAGGACCGGGAACCCGGAACACTGAAGCTTTCTTT

V gene: TRBV14
CDR3 length: 16
D gene: -
clone size: -
J gene: TRBJ1-3
CDR3 protein: CASSQGPRFSGNTIYF
CDR3 DNA: TGTGCCAGCAGCCAAGGTCCGCGGTTCTCTGGAAACACCATATATTTT

V gene: TRBV6-4
CDR3 length: 14
D gene: -
clone size: -
J gene: TRBJ2-1
CDR3 protein: CATSKRGGGDEQFF
CDR3 DNA: TGTGCCACCAGCAAAAGGGGGGGTGGCGATGAGCAGTTCTTC

V gene: TRBV14
CDR3 length: 13
D gene: -
clone size: -
J gene: TRBJ2-7
CDR3 protein: CASSQDSFPEQYF
CDR3 DNA: TGTGCCAGCAGCCAAGATTCTTTTCCCGAGCAGTACTTC

V gene: TRBV6-5
CDR3 length: 14
D gene: -
clone size: -
J gene: TRBJ2-5
CDR3 protein: CASSRGQFQETQYF
CDR3 DNA: TGTGCCAGCAGCAGAGGACAGTTCCAAGAGACCCAGTACTTC